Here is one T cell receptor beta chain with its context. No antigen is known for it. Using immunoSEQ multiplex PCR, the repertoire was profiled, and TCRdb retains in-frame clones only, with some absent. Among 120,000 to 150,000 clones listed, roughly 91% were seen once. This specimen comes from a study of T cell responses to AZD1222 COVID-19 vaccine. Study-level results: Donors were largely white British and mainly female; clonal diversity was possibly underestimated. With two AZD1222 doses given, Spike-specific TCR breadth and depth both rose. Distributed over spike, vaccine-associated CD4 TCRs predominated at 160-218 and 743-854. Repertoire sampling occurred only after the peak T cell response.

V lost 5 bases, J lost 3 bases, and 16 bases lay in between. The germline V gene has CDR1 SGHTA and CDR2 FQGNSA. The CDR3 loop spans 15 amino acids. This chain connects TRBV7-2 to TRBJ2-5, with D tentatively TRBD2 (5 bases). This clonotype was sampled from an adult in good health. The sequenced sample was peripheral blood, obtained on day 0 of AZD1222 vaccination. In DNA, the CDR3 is TGTGCCAGCAGCCTCCACGAGGGTAGTAAAGAGACCCAGTACTTC. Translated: CASSLHEGSKETQYF.